This T cell receptor (beta chain) was recovered during a study of cytomegalovirus exposure and HLA in healthy donors. Turning to the study itself: There were some 81 million unique TCRs (from HLA-typed donors) in an early data release.

From germline, CDR1 is SEHNR and CDR2 FQNEAQ (reference sequence). The trim removed 1 base at V and 4 bases at J, leaving 8 bases unmatched. The CDR3 consists of 16 residues. Overall study findings and caveats: In an earlier analysis, about 87% or about 30%: the productive usage of most TCR beta V segments. An assumption of roughly uniform sequencing depth across donors underlay the presence/absence analyses.

The PCR employed 60 Vbeta primers together with 13 Jbeta primers. TCRdb's table, derived via immunoSEQ multiplex PCR, lists solely in-frame clones and lacks some. The sample yields roughly 130,000 clones, 80% to 85% seen once. This clone showed up just a few times. Antigen specificity is unknown. The chain joins TRBV7-9 to TRBJ1-1, with TRBD1 identical over 8 bases. The sequence came from a human donor in good health. The sequencing input was PBMCs. CDR3 protein: CASSLGDRRGSTEAFF. In DNA form, the CDR3 reads TGTGCCAGCAGCTTAGGGGACAGGAGAGGAAGCACTGAAGCTTTCTTT.